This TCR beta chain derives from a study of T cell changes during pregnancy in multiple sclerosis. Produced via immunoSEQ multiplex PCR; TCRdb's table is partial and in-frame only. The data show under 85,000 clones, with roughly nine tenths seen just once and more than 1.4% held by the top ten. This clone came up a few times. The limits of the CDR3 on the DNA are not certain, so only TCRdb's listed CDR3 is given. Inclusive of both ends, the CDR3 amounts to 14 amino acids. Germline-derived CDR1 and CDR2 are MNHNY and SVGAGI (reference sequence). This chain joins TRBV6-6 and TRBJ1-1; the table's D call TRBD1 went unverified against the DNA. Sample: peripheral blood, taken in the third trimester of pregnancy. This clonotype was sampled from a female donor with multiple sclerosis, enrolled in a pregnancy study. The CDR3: CASILDRGEPEAFF.